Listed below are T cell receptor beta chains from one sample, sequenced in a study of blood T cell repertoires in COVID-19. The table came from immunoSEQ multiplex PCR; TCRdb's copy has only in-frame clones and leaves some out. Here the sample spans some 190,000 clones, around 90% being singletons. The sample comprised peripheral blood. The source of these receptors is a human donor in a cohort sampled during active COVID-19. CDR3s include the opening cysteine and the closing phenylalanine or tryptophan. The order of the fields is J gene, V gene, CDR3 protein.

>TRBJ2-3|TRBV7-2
CASSLGLAGTDTQYF
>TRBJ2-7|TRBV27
CASSYGTSGIGGKSYEQYF
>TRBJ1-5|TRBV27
CASSPGGYRGAQPQHF
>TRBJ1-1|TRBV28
CASSLVAGEAFF
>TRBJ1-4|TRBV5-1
CASSLGQGREKLFF
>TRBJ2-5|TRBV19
CASSINRGGPGETQYF
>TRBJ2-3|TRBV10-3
CAISGRGLGDTQYF
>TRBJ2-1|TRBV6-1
CASSETGVHEQFF
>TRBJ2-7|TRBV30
CAWRPNLVSEQYF
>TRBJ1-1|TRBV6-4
CASAETGNTEAFF
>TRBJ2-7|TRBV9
CASRPGQGVGEQYF
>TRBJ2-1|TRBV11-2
CASSSPDGLVAYNEQFF
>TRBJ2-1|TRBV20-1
CSALASGEQFF
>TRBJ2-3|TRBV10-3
CAISVAGLTDTQYF